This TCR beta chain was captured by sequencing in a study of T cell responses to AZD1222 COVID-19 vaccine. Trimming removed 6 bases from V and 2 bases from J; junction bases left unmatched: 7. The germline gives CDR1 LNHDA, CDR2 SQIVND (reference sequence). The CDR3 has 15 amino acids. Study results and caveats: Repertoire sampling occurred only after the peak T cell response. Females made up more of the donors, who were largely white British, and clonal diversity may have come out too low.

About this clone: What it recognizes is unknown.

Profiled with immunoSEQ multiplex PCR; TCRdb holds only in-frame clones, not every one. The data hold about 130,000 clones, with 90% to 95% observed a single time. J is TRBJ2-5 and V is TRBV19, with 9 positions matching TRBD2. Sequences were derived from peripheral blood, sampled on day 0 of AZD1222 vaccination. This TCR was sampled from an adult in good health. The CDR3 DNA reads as TGTGCCAGTAGGACTAGCGGCACTAATCAAGAGACCCAGTACTTC. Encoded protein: CASRTSGTNQETQYF.